One and the same sample provided the 32 T cell receptor beta chains below, sequenced in a study of molecular identifiers for immune sequencing clone quantification. TCRdb re-called the PCR reads with MiXCR, one entry per CDR3 protein. This sample has about 89,000 distinct CDR3 sequences, with 15% to 20% found just once. Sequencing was performed on naive CD8+ T cells from blood, with Jurkat cell RNA spiked in. The subset: FACS-sorted CD8+CD4-CCR7+CD45RA+ naive T cells. The receptors come from a human donor in good health. Some libraries in this study had Jurkat cell RNA spiked in.

Ten or more counts support this clonotype. The V call is TRBV6-2 or TRBV6-3, the J call TRBJ2-7; D not resolved. Per germline, CDR1 MNHEY and CDR2 SVGEGT. This CDR3 spans 13 amino acids. V was cut by 2 bases and J by 3 bases, with 8 bases left in between. The CDR3 sequence is CASSYGRHYEQYF. In nucleotides, the CDR3 is TGTGCCAGCAGTTACGGGCGGCACTACGAGCAGTACTTC.

This clonotype occurred many times. The chain couples TRBV9 to TRBJ2-7; D may match TRBD1 or TRBD2 (5 bases each). This CDR3 is built from 13 residues. Looked up from germline, CDR1 is SGDLS and CDR2 is YYNGEE. The V gene lost 4 bases and the J gene lost 4 bases, with 12 bases spanning the gap. CDR3: CASSRDGDYEQYF. The CDR3, as DNA: TGTGCCAGCAGCCGGGACGGGGATTACGAGCAGTACTTC.

A note on this clonotype: Without the conserved terminal phenylalanine or tryptophan, this CDR3 likely stems from a read error. The chain uses TRBV20-1 and TRBJ2-1; D not certain. This CDR3 region has 14 residues. V dropped 5 bases and J dropped 2 bases, with 13 bases sitting between them. Germline V CDR1 and CDR2: DFQATT, SNEGSKA (reference sequence). In nucleotides, the CDR3 is TGCAGTGCTCCCGGAGTCCTCACCTACAATGAGCAGTTCTCC. Encoded protein: CSAPGVLTYNEQFS.

This clonotype was observed at least ten times. V is TRBV7-2 and J is TRBJ2-3; weak D call: TRBD2 (5 bases). The CDR3 runs to 16 residues. V lost 3 bases and J lost 2, with 15 bases in between. Germline values: CDR1 SGHTA, CDR2 FQGNSA. This CDR3 reads CASSLFRRGDTDTQYF. CDR3 sequence (DNA): TGTGCCAGCAGCTTGTTTCGTCGGGGAGACACAGATACGCAGTATTTT.

The chain couples TRBV7-6 to TRBJ2-3; TRBD2 might be the D (5 bases). V dropped 5 bases and J dropped 3 bases, with 21 bases sitting between them. The CDR3 has 17 amino acids. CDR1 is SGHVS and CDR2 is FNYEAQ in the germline V gene. This CDR3 is CASSRRGRQATTDTQYF. In nucleotides, the CDR3 is TGTGCCAGCAGCAGGAGAGGGCGGCAGGCTACTACAGATACGCAGTATTTT.

This clonotype has at least ten counts. The DNA of the CDR3 is TGCAGTGCTTCAACCCGGGGCCTGGGGAGGCCGGAGCCCCAGCATTTT. Protein sequence: CSASTRGLGRPEPQHF. V gene TRBV20-1 combines with J gene TRBJ1-5; a possible D gene is TRBD1 (5 bases). In germline, CDR1 is DFQATT, CDR2 SNEGSKA (reference sequence). V lost 5 bases and J 8 bases, leaving 25 bases between the germline ends. This CDR3 comprises 16 residues.

This clonotype was observed a few times. The rearrangement uses TRBV6-2 or TRBV6-3 and TRBJ2-7; D might be TRBD1 or TRBD2, each matching 5 bases. Trimming took off 7 bases at V and 2 bases at J, with 12 bases between the two ends. This CDR3 has 13 amino acids. Germline V gives CDR1 MNHEY, CDR2 SVGEGT. CDR3 loop: CASMSGLAYEQYF. The CDR3 nucleotides are TGTGCCAGCATGTCGGGGCTTGCCTACGAGCAGTACTTC.

This clonotype appeared many times. The chain recombines TRBV4-3 with TRBJ2-5, with D perhaps TRBD2 (5 bases). V lost 0 bases, J lost 4 bases, and 12 bases lay in between. This CDR3 comprises 15 residues. CDR1 and CDR2 from the germline V gene are LGHNA and YSLEER. The CDR3 nucleotides read TGCGCCAGCAGCCAAGACGCGGTTGCGGGAGAGACCCAGTACTTC. It is translated as CASSQDAVAGETQYF.

The V and J genes are TRBV20-1 and TRBJ1-1; D is uncertain. Deletions cut 0 bases from V and 4 bases from J, with 12 bases between. This CDR3 is built from 14 residues. Germline values: CDR1 DFQATT, CDR2 SNEGSKA (reference sequence). CDR3 sequence (DNA): TGCAGTGCTAGAGACCTTGGGGATCCCACTGAAGCTTTCTTT. This sequence encodes CSARDLGDPTEAFF.

About this clonotype itself: Just one base apart from a much larger clone, this may be a read error. The V and J genes are TRBV30 and TRBJ2-5, with 9 bases identical to TRBD1. The CDR3 is made up of 16 amino acids. Germline CDR1 reads GTSNPN; CDR2 reads SVGIG (reference sequence). CDR3 in DNA: TGTGCCTGGAGTGTAGCGGACAGGGGTGGACGGGAGACCCAGCACTTC. Residues: CAWSVADRGGRETQHF.

Comment on this clonotype: A much bigger clone sits one base away, suggesting this may be a read error. The chain uses TRBV29-1 and TRBJ2-1; a weak D match, TRBD1 (5 bases). The V gene's germline CDR1 is SQVTM and CDR2 ANQGSEA. V was shortened by 3 bases and J by 5 bases, with 11 bases between the two germline ends. This CDR3 spans 13 amino acids. In DNA form, the CDR3 reads TGCAGCGTTGACAGGGTGACTCACAATGAGCAGTTCTTC. Its translation is CSVDRVTHNEQFF.

This clonotype was recorded at least ten times. The chain uses TRBV15 and TRBJ2-3; 8 bases are shared with TRBD1. There are 20 residues in the CDR3. Germline V gives CDR1 LNHNV, CDR2 YYDKDF (reference sequence). Trimming took 0 bases from V and 4 from J; bases not matched to a gene: 18. In DNA form, the CDR3 reads TGTGCCACCAGCAGAGATAAGGAAGGAGGGTCAGACAGGGGTGCAGATACGCAGTATTTT. Translation gives CATSRDKEGGSDRGADTQYF.

This clonotype was counted at least ten times. The chain links TRBV12-3 or TRBV12-4 to TRBJ2-6, with TRBD1 matching 8 bases. Unmatched junction bases numbered 5, after V lost 1 base and J lost 0 bases. The length of the CDR3 is 18 residues. The CDR3 loop reads CASSLEGQGNSGANVLTF. CDR3 in DNA: TGTGCCAGCAGTTTAGAAGGACAGGGAAACTCTGGGGCCAACGTCCTGACTTTC.

The V gene is TRBV9, the J gene TRBJ2-2; D tentatively fits TRBD1 or TRBD2 (5 bases each). The CDR3 runs 16 residues. CDR1 SGDLS and CDR2 YYNGEE come from the germline V gene. V was shortened by 0 bases and J by 2 bases, with 11 bases between the two germline ends. The CDR3 loop reads CASSVGGTANTGELFF. The DNA for the CDR3 is TGTGCCAGCAGCGTAGGAGGGACGGCAAACACCGGGGAGCTGTTTTTT.

This clonotype was detected ten times or more. The chain employs TRBV5-1 and TRBJ2-7, with 8 bases matching TRBD1. Looked up from germline, CDR1 is SGHRS and CDR2 is YFSETQ. J lost 5 bases, V lost 0 bases, and 10 bases had no gene match. This CDR3 is built from 16 residues. The CDR3 nucleotides are TGCGCCAGCAGCTTGGCGGGCAGGGGGCGACTGGACGAGCAGTACTTC. Translated, it gives CASSLAGRGRLDEQYF.

Ten or more counts support this clonotype. The V and J genes are TRBV7-9 and TRBJ1-5; D uncertain. Germline-derived CDR1 and CDR2 are SEHNR and FQNEAQ (reference sequence). The CDR3 totals 12 residues. The V end lost 6 bases, the J end lost 3 bases, and 6 bases lay between the germline ends. The CDR3 is CASSPYNQPQHF. CDR3 bases: TGTGCCAGCAGTCCATACAATCAGCCCCAGCATTTT.

The table lists this clonotype with many counts. V is TRBV13 and J is TRBJ1-1; no definite D call. Germline CDR1 PRHDT, CDR2 FYEKMQ (reference sequence). V was pared by 5 bases and J by 3 bases, with 7 bases between. There are 12 residues in the CDR3. The CDR3 DNA reads TGTGCCAGCAGCCCTAAATACACTGAAGCTTTCTTT. Amino acids: CASSPKYTEAFF.

This clonotype turned up a few times. With only one base between it and a far larger clone, this is likely a read error. The chain is built from TRBV5-1 and TRBJ1-1; no firm D call. The germline gives CDR1 SGHRS, CDR2 YFSETQ. CDR3 length: 12 amino acids. DNA for the CDR3: TGCGCCAGCAGCTTGGGGAACATTGAAGCTTTCTTT. Its translation: CASSLGNIEAFF.

This clonotype was observed at least ten times. The chain uses TRBV10-3 and TRBJ2-2; D is undetermined. The V and J ends lost 0 bases and 3 bases respectively, with 5 bases between them. The CDR3 sequence is 14 residues long. Germline V lookup: CDR1 ENHRY, CDR2 SYGVKD. CDR3 sequence (DNA): TGTGCCATCAGTGAGTCGGGTGACACCGGGGAGCTGTTTTTT. It encodes CAISESGDTGELFF.

This clonotype was seen ten or more times. The chain joins TRBV12-3 or TRBV12-4 to TRBJ1-1; D remains ambiguous. The CDR3 contains 13 residues. V dropped 4 bases and J dropped 10 bases, with 16 bases sitting between them. CDR3 sequence reads: CASSSSGVQRAFF. The CDR3 nucleotides are TGTGCCAGCAGTTCTTCCGGGGTACAGCGAGCTTTCTTT.

A remark on this clonotype: Being one base from a much bigger clone, this may be a read error. J is TRBJ2-7 and V is TRBV4-3; 8 bases line up with TRBD1. Germline CDR1 LGHNA, CDR2 YSLEER. The CDR3 sequence is 15 residues long. The CDR3 DNA reads TGCGCCAGCAGCCAAGGTAGGCAGGGGGCCTACAAGCAGTACTTC. Its protein is CASSQGRQGAYKQYF.

The chain has TRBV10-2 and TRBJ2-5, with TRBD2 matching over 9 bases. V trimming: 6 bases; J trimming: 3 bases; junction bases outside the gene matches: 17. This CDR3 region has 18 residues. Germline values: CDR1 WSHSY, CDR2 SAAADI. The CDR3 DNA is TGCGCCAGCAGCCAGCCGCGGGGGGGAGCTCGGCCTGAAGAGACCCAGTACTTC. Its translation: CASSQPRGGARPEETQYF.

The table lists this clonotype with many counts. The J gene is TRBJ1-1, the V gene TRBV3-1; TRBD1 agrees at 8 bases. This CDR3 is 16 amino acids long. The V gene end was trimmed by 2 bases and the J gene end by 10 bases; junction bases not matched to a gene: 15. Germline V CDR1 and CDR2: LGHDT, YNNKEL (reference sequence). This chain's CDR3 is CASSQRIRQGYEGAFF. The DNA for the CDR3 is TGTGCCAGCAGCCAACGGATTAGACAGGGGTACGAAGGAGCTTTCTTT.

This clonotype was seen ten or more times. This chain uses TRBV20-1 with TRBJ2-3, with D maybe TRBD1 (5 bases). This CDR3 is 11 amino acids long. The V gene lost 5 bases and the J gene lost 11 bases, with 14 bases spanning the gap. The germline V gene has CDR1 DFQATT and CDR2 SNEGSKA (reference sequence). CDR3 coding DNA: TGCAGTGCTTCCTTCCAGGGTGGGCAGTATTTT. Translated, it gives CSASFQGGQYF.

This sequence joins TRBV5-1 and TRBJ1-1, with a possible D match to TRBD1 (5 bases). The CDR3 has 16 amino acids. V gave up 2 bases and J gave up 7 bases, with 21 bases separating them. The germline CDR1 and CDR2 sequences are SGHRS and YFSETQ. CDR3 DNA: TGCGCCAGCAGCTTAATACCGGGACCAAAAACGGTTGAAGCTTTCTTT. Its protein product is CASSLIPGPKTVEAFF. The full variable domain, its missing parts supplied by reference TRBV5-1 and TRBJ1-1, is KAGVTQTPRYLIKTRGQQVTLSCSPISGHRSVSWYQQTPGQGLQFLFEYFSETQRNKGNFPGRFSGRQFSNSRSEMNVSTLELGDSALYLCASSLIPGPKTVEAFFGQGTRLTVV.

At least ten counts were recorded for this clonotype. The chain employs TRBV6-2 or TRBV6-3 and TRBJ1-2, with unresolved D. The V gene's germline CDR1 is MNHEY and CDR2 SVGEGT. V was trimmed by 2 bases and J by 4 bases, leaving 8 bases between them. This CDR3 is 13 amino acids long. Here the CDR3 reads CASSYGQAYGYTF. CDR3 sequence (DNA): TGTGCCAGCAGTTACGGCCAGGCCTATGGCTACACCTTC.

Concerning this clonotype: A much more abundant neighbour one base away suggests this may be a read error. This chain uses TRBV10-2 with TRBJ2-3; 9 bases fit TRBD2. Trimming took 7 bases from V and 7 from J; bases not matched to a gene: 12. This CDR3 is built from 15 residues. The V gene's germline CDR1 is WSHSY and CDR2 SAAADI. The CDR3 protein is CASNTLAGSTNTQYF. DNA for the CDR3: TGCGCCAGCAATACCCTAGCGGGGAGTACAAATACGCAGTATTTT.

There are many counts of this clonotype. The V call is TRBV4-2, the J call TRBJ1-1; D possibly corresponds to TRBD1 (5 bases). The CDR3 totals 16 residues. The V and J ends lost 0 bases and 4 bases respectively, with 15 bases between them. Germline CDR1 LGHNA, CDR2 YNFKEQ. CDR3 residues: CASSQELGGFGTEAFF. CDR3 coding DNA: TGTGCCAGCAGCCAAGAACTTGGGGGGTTCGGCACTGAAGCTTTCTTT.

This clonotype appeared many times. The J gene is TRBJ2-7, the V gene TRBV5-4; TRBD1 might be the D (6 bases). The germline V gene has CDR1 SGHNT and CDR2 YYREEE (reference sequence). Trimming removed 7 bases from V and 1 base from J, with 12 bases in between. The CDR3 loop spans 13 amino acids. CDR3 in amino acids: CASRNRDSYEQYF. The CDR3 DNA reads TGTGCCAGCCGCAACAGGGATTCCTACGAGCAGTACTTC.

The table lists this clonotype with many counts. The chain employs TRBV28 and TRBJ2-2; the D call may be TRBD1 or TRBD2 (5 bases each). The CDR3 has 16 residues. With 6 bases removed from V and 4 bases from J, the gap between germline ends came to 18 bases. CDR1 and CDR2 (germline): MDHEN, SYDVKM. DNA of the CDR3: TGTGCCAGCAGCCTCTCTACCAGGGCGGGCACCGGGGAGCTGTTTTTT. Translated, it gives CASSLSTRAGTGELFF.

This clonotype was found many times. The chain is built from TRBV5-5 and TRBJ2-3; TRBD2 aligns across 14 bases. The CDR3 loop spans 22 amino acids. Germline V gene data show CDR1 as SGHKS and CDR2 as YYEKEE (reference sequence). Germline trimming cut 4 bases from V and 5 bases from J; bases unmatched to any gene: 24. This chain's CDR3 is CASSGDPTGLAGAWYAVDTQYF. DNA for the CDR3: TGTGCCAGCAGCGGGGACCCAACGGGACTAGCGGGAGCATGGTACGCGGTAGATACGCAGTATTTT. The full variable domain, its missing parts supplied by reference TRBV5-5 and TRBJ2-3, is DAGVTQSPTHLIKTRGQQVTLRCSPISGHKSVSWYQQVLGQGPQFIFQYYEKEERGRGNFPDRFSARQFPNYSSELNVNALLLGDSALYLCASSGDPTGLAGAWYAVDTQYFGPGTRLTVL.

At least ten counts were recorded for this clonotype. The rearrangement joins TRBV2 to TRBJ1-1; weak D call: TRBD1 (5 bases). The CDR3 has 13 residues. Trimming cost V 7 bases and J 4 bases, with 13 bases left between them. Germline values: CDR1 SNHLY, CDR2 FYNNEI. CDR3 sequence reads: CASKLGEGTEAFF. In DNA, the CDR3 is TGTGCCAGCAAGCTGGGGGAAGGCACTGAAGCTTTCTTT.